The source of this T cell receptor beta chain is a study of cytomegalovirus exposure and HLA in healthy donors. Looked up from germline, CDR1 is SGHRS and CDR2 is YFSETQ. Trimming at V came to 0 bases and at J to 6 bases, leaving 2 bases not matched to a gene. The CDR3 length is 14 residues. Whole-study findings and limits: Rare TCR sequences dominated, though some public TCRs recurred in many donors. There were around 160 TCR beta chains listed as cytomegalovirus-associated. It was reported that the classifier diagnosed cytomegalovirus status with high specificity and sensitivity in both the original and validation cohorts.

This clone has only a few counts. Its antigen remains unidentified. Produced via immunoSEQ multiplex PCR; TCRdb's table is partial and in-frame only. This sample has fewer than 200,000 clones, with 80% to 90% found just once. The clonotype originates from a woman in her twenties or thirties in good health and CMV-seronegative. The rearrangement uses TRBV5-1 and TRBJ2-1; 8 positions agree with TRBD2. The sequencing input was PBMCs. Written as DNA, the CDR3 is TGCGCCAGCAGCTTGGGGACTAGCCCCAATGAGCAGTTCTTC. The encoded protein is CASSLGTSPNEQFF.